These 12 T cell receptor beta chains were sequenced from one sample in a study of blood T cell repertoires in COVID-19. Only in-frame clones appear in the TCRdb table, and some are missing; sequencing was by immunoSEQ multiplex PCR. Among about 490,000 clones listed, around 85% were seen once. Sequencing input: peripheral blood. The receptors originated from a human donor in a cohort sampled during active COVID-19.

Only one count was recorded for this clone. The genes are TRBV7-8 and TRBJ1-5, with 8 bases matching TRBD1. The CDR3 consists of 15 residues. The V gene end was trimmed by 4 bases and the J gene end by 7 bases; junction bases not matched to a gene: 9. Germline-derived CDR1 and CDR2 are SGHVS and FQNEAQ. The CDR3 loop reads CASSSLRGLRQPQHF. The CDR3 coding sequence is TGTGCCAGCAGCTCTCTCAGGGGGCTGAGGCAGCCCCAGCATTTT.

This chain connects TRBV7-2 to TRBJ2-5, with 8 bases matching TRBD2. V lost 0 bases, J lost 1 base, and 4 bases stayed unmatched. From germline, CDR1 is SGHTA and CDR2 FQGNSA. The length of the CDR3 is 16 residues. The CDR3 loop reads CASSLALSGGQETQYF. CDR3 DNA sequence: TGTGCCAGCAGCTTAGCCTTGAGCGGGGGCCAAGAGACCCAGTACTTC.

The chain recombines TRBV30 with TRBJ1-4; 9 nucleotides agree with TRBD1. J lost 7 bases, V lost 2 bases, and 8 bases had no gene match. The CDR3 has 15 residues. Germline lookup yields CDR1 GTSNPN and CDR2 SVGIG (reference sequence). CDR3 amino acids: CAWSYRGRGSEKLFF. In DNA form, the CDR3 reads TGTGCCTGGAGTTACAGGGGGCGCGGGAGTGAAAAACTGTTTTTT.

The table lists this clone with a count of one. The chain recombines TRBV19 with TRBJ1-4, with D possibly TRBD1 on 6 matching bases. V lost 6 bases, J lost 8 bases, and 19 bases lay in between. Per the germline V gene, CDR1 is LNHDA and CDR2 is SQIVND (reference sequence). The CDR3 loop spans 15 amino acids. DNA of the CDR3: TGTGCCAGTAGAGGACAGTCCCAGTGGGAGGAAAAACTGTTTTTT. The encoded protein is CASRGQSQWEEKLFF. The variable domain in full, completed from reference TRBV19 and TRBJ1-4, reads DGGITQSPKYLFRKEGQNVTLSCEQNLNHDAMYWYRQDPGQGLRLIYYSQIVNDFQKGDIAEGYSVSREKKESFPLTVTSAQKNPTAFYLCASRGQSQWEEKLFFGSGTQLSVL.

The genes are TRBV10-3 and TRBJ2-3, with TRBD2 as a possible D gene (5 bases). Germline V gene lookup returns CDR1 ENHRY and CDR2 SYGVKD. This CDR3 has 13 residues. With 6 bases removed from V and 6 bases from J, the gap between germline ends came to 13 bases. Here the CDR3 DNA reads TGTGCCATCAGAGAAAGGACTCCGGATACGCAGTATTTT. Protein sequence: CAIRERTPDTQYF.

V and J are TRBV9 and TRBJ2-1, with 8 bases identical to TRBD2. V was pared by 0 bases and J by 3 bases, with 2 bases of the junction left unmatched. In germline, CDR1 is SGDLS, CDR2 YYNGEE. The CDR3 spans 15 residues. CDR3 sequence: CASSVAGGHYNEQFF. The DNA of the CDR3 is TGTGCCAGCAGCGTAGCGGGAGGGCACTACAATGAGCAGTTCTTC.

This clone appeared a few times. This chain uses TRBV12-5 with TRBJ2-4, with 11 positions matching TRBD2. Trimming removed 1 base from V and 11 bases from J; junction bases left unmatched: 10. This CDR3 spans 16 amino acids. Germline V lookup: CDR1 LGHNT, CDR2 FRNRAP. CDR3 region: CASGLGLGLADVLQYF. CDR3 DNA: TGTGCTAGTGGTTTGGGGTTGGGACTAGCGGACGTCCTTCAGTACTTC.

V is TRBV28 and J is TRBJ1-1, with D possibly matching TRBD1 (6 bases). With 8 bases removed from V and 10 bases from J, the gap between germline ends came to 14 bases. This CDR3 is 11 amino acids long. Germline V gives CDR1 MDHEN, CDR2 SYDVKM. The CDR3 is CASRGGAIAFF. In DNA, the CDR3 is TGTGCCAGCCGAGGGGGTGCGATAGCTTTCTTT.

In this sample, this clone turned up once. The chain carries TRBV7-2 and TRBJ1-2; 9 nucleotides match TRBD1. J gave up 5 bases and V 5 bases, and 6 bases lay outside the gene matches. Germline V CDR1 and CDR2: SGHTA, FQGNSA. CDR3 size: 14 residues. For the CDR3, the DNA is TGTGCCAGCAGCGGTAAACAGGGGGCTTATGGCTACACCTTC. Its protein product is CASSGKQGAYGYTF.

A note on this clone: Other DNA sequences within the sample encode an identical CDR3. The V gene is TRBV7-2, the J gene TRBJ2-5; TRBD2 agrees at 10 bases. Trimming removed 5 bases from V and 1 base from J; junction bases left unmatched: 4. Per the germline V gene, CDR1 is SGHTA and CDR2 is FQGNSA. The CDR3 contains 15 residues. CDR3 in amino acids: CASSTRTSGQETQYF. As DNA, the CDR3 is TGTGCCAGCAGCACCCGGACTAGCGGCCAAGAGACCCAGTACTTC.

V usage is TRBV30 and J usage is TRBJ1-2; D is ambiguous. CDR3 length equals 11 residues. Between the trimmed V and J ends, which lost 3 bases and 6 bases, there was a span of 8 bases. The germline CDR1 and CDR2 sequences are GTSNPN and SVGIG (reference sequence). In DNA, the CDR3 is TGTGCCTGGAGGTTAACGGATGGCTACACCTTC. It specifies CAWRLTDGYTF.

This chain links TRBV29-1 with TRBJ2-7, with a weak D call TRBD2 (6 bases). In germline, CDR1 is SQVTM, CDR2 ANQGSEA. V was clipped by 4 bases and J by 6 bases, with 19 bases between them. The CDR3 extends over 14 amino acids. CDR3 protein: CSVGRDVPRVEQYF. The CDR3 DNA sequence: TGCAGCGTTGGGAGGGACGTCCCTCGGGTCGAGCAGTACTTC.